This T cell receptor (beta chain) was recovered during a study of cytomegalovirus exposure and HLA in healthy donors (dated by TCRdb to 2017 to 2019). In terms of the full investigation: According to an earlier analysis of 587 of the donors, about 180 million T cells yielded roughly 110 million unique TCR beta sequences and approximately 300 Gb of sequence data. The study aimed to test whether cataloging public T cell receptors could reveal signatures of past pathogen exposure. The study profiled the T cell repertoires of under 700 subjects by immunosequencing and related them to cytomegalovirus serostatus. In a later analysis, previously published TCR beta repertoires from fewer than 750 donors were re-analyzed and high-resolution HLA genotyping was added so that TCR occurrence patterns could be studied. Because of strong linkage in the cohort, 5 or 6 DR-DQ haplotypes were treated as single units for association and clustering. Besides the first cohort of roughly 700 subjects, a separate validation cohort made up of around 120 different subjects was used. To predict cytomegalovirus infection status, the study brought together high-throughput TCR immunosequencing, statistical association of individual TCRs with disease status, and machine learning. The number of typed donors differed by locus: roughly 629-640 for A, B, C, DRB1 and DQB1; some 540 for DQA1; around 610 for DPA1; and about 450 for DPB1. All discovery cohort repertoires had been generated using a single sequencing platform. To decide whether each TCR beta V gene segment behaved as functional or pseudogenic, an earlier analysis of some 540 of the donors relied on high-throughput TCR beta sequencing. An early release that covered roughly 600 HLA-typed donors contained 250 to 350 gigabases of sequencing data and tens of millions of unique TCR sequences. A later genetic analysis used genome-wide SNP genotypes for about 60% of the 666 donors, treating that subset as a discovery cohort. The later analysis used no new phenotypic data to find candidate immune exposures, relying instead on TCR beta sequences and their occurrence across donors. Across 398 genotyped donors of the cohort, an average of about 220,000 unique TCR beta nucleotide sequences per donor were sequenced, and roughly 17% of those sequences were non-productive. Donor age, sex, ethnicity and CMV serostatus were compiled alongside the repertoire data. Among the roughly 400 genotyped donors, more than 70% belonged to the genetic ancestry cluster associated with self-reported Caucasian donors. HLA typing covered class I and class II loci at four-digit resolution.

Library preparation employed the immunoSEQ multiplex PCR assay. The multiplex PCR relied on a mix of 60 forward primers for TCR Vbeta segments and 13 reverse primers for TCR Jbeta segments. Amplification of the CDR3 region of rearranged TCR beta genes was performed with a multiplex PCR assay on genomic DNA. The Illumina HiSeq System was used to sequence the amplified TCR beta libraries as 87-base-pair reads. Regarding the original processing steps: A later analysis tallied roughly 76 million unique TCR beta chains across the 700 or so repertoires, and about 10 million of those chains were shared by two or more donors. To remove PCR and sequencing errors, raw reads were error-corrected and collapsed into unique sequences using a nearest-neighbor algorithm that merged closely related sequences. To assign V, D and J gene segments, CDR3 sequences were aligned to IMGT reference sequences. Each retained sequence needed at least a six-nucleotide match to both a V gene segment and a J gene segment. Rearrangements were classified as productive when the CDR3 lacked stop codons and remained in frame with V and J, and all other rearrangements were classified as non-productive. Following IMGT convention, CDR3 was defined as the stretch from the second conserved V-encoded cysteine to the conserved J-encoded phenylalanine. In an earlier analysis of more than 550 of the donors, sequences lacking an unambiguous match to a single V gene segment were excluded. In an earlier analysis of 500 to 750 of the donors, V segments were called functional above 56.7% productive rearrangements and were called segregating when the between-donor standard deviation exceeded 5%. To diagnose cytomegalovirus status from the catalog of TCR beta chain sequences, a statistical classification framework was built. V and J gene assignment, in a later analysis, came from comparing TCR nucleotide sequences with IMGT/GENE-DB human TR gene sequences. In a later analysis, CDR3 sequences and most-parsimonious VDJ recombination scenarios were assigned using the TCRdist pipeline. In a later analysis, each TCR beta chain was defined by its CDR3 amino acid sequence together with its V-gene family, and reads without a unique V-gene family were excluded. In a later analysis, 500 to 700 highly shared, low-generation-probability nucleotide sequences were removed to address suspected cross-contamination and a sequencing artifact. In a later analysis, a clonal expansion index was calculated for each public chain from normalized within-repertoire ranks of inferred template counts. Generation probabilities in a later analysis came from a VDJ recombination model fitted to out-of-frame rearrangements, and those results were checked against IGoR. In a later analysis, TCR-TCR, TCR-HLA and TCR-CMV co-occurrence was scored with hypergeometric tests, and a repertoire-size bias correction was applied to TCR pairs. In a later analysis, false discovery rates were estimated by permuting HLA or CMV assignments 20 times. In a later analysis, co-occurring TCRs were grouped with DBSCAN, and TCRdist sequence similarity was added when clustering was performed within HLA-allele-positive subsets. Co-occurrence clustering excluded repertoires with fewer than 30,000 or more than 120,000 public chains, plus five with anomalous nucleotide sharing. TCRdb's version of the immuneACCESS table is confined to in-frame rearrangements and falls short of the full clone set. An unresolved V gene accounts for under half of the shortfall where checked; the remainder is of unknown origin. V, J and clone size are taken as reported in that table, and D and trimming were inferred from the DNA itself. A total of about 130,000 clones appear in this sample, about 78% of them only once. The top ten hold roughly 2.7% of the sample.

As encoded in the germline V gene, CDR1 is MGHDK while CDR2 is SYGVNS. V loses 8 bases at its end and J loses 3 bases; junction bases beyond the gene matches: 12. The CDR3 spans 15 residues, from the cysteine through the phenylalanine. Only the CDR3 part of the read is kept: 45 bases, read in frame from the first base. About this clone: Its target antigen remains unknown. There are no base qualities to consult, and no much larger clone falls within one base.

Broader findings and caveats from the paper: A further reported finding was that TCR beta sequences accurately predicted the HLA-A and HLA-B alleles for most subjects in the first cohort. In a later analysis, several top co-occurrence clusters were reported to appear linked to parvovirus B19, influenza, CMV and Epstein-Barr virus. Broadly in line with IMGT annotations, most TCR beta V segments showed up in productive rearrangements about 87% or about 30% of the time in an earlier analysis of roughly 590 of the donors. In a later analysis, most CMV-associated TCR beta chains were found to appear HLA-restricted, with HLA associations seemingly driven largely by CMV exposure. Immune exposure information for the cohort was limited to CMV serostatus. A few of the identified cytomegalovirus-associated TCR beta chains were confirmed in vitro to be specific for cytomegalovirus antigens. Approximately 16 rarely observed V segments, including chromosome 9 orphons, were excluded from the earlier analysis of about 610 of the donors because counts were too low. In both the original and validation cohorts, the classifier was reported to diagnose cytomegalovirus status with high specificity and sensitivity. Across donors, most TCR sequences were observed very rarely, whereas some public TCRs were present in many individuals. According to the authors, the approach could potentially be generalized to other disease states and immunological phenotypes. A group of highly shared sequence variants was considered likely to be a technical artifact of the sequencing pipeline. Strong co-occurrence of HLA alleles, especially DR and DQ, made assigning TCR associations to individual alleles difficult. Roughly uniform sequencing depth across donors was assumed in presence/absence analyses, although this assumption may not hold. Compared with equally common non-associated chains, HLA-associated TCR beta chains in a later analysis were more clonally expanded and had lower generation probabilities. An association between a missense DCLRE1C variant and V-gene and J-gene trimming of TCR beta chains was found in a later genetic analysis and replicated in an independent cohort. A later analysis associated about 17,000 TCR beta sequences with specific HLA alleles at a false discovery rate of 0.05. According to a later analysis, TCR association rates differed among HLA loci, with DRB1 alleles showing the most associated TCRs and HLA-C alleles showing the fewest. The 87-base-pair reads could not distinguish some IMGT-functional V segments, including TRBV6-2 and TRBV6-3, so those segments were excluded. The study gave a list of 150 to 200 TCR beta chains associated with cytomegalovirus. Linkage disequilibrium might explain the correlated functional status among segregating V segments, but an unknown experimental factor could not be ruled out. The cohort was sequenced for TCR beta chains only, and without alpha or paired-chain data the features that could be detected were limited. According to a later genetic analysis, donors in an Asian-associated ancestry cluster had fewer N-insertions in productive TCRs than the approximately 670-donor mean. Because some donors lacked HLA typing at each locus, the association tests relied only on the typed subset.

The cohort was made up of 500 to 850 healthy bone marrow donors. Cohort members were all nominally healthy when sampled, although unrecorded immune exposures were likely present. Of the approximately 700 cohort members, 250 to 300 had a positive CMV serostatus and about 350 had a negative one, while no CMV serostatus was recorded for the donor. A peripheral blood sample was collected from each donor, and TCR beta sequencing was performed on peripheral blood mononuclear cells. The Qiagen DNeasy Blood Extraction Kit was used to extract genomic DNA from the blood cell samples. The rearranged segments are TRBV25-1 and TRBJ2-7; 8 bases in the middle match TRBD2. The sample comprised PBMCs. This receptor was taken from a human donor in good health. The sequence in DNA is TGTGCCAGCGCTACCTTCGCCGGGACTAGCTACGAGCAGTACTTC. Its translation is CASATFAGTSYEQYF.